This T cell receptor beta chain was captured by sequencing in a study of T cells after yellow fever vaccination. This clonotype was counted between two and nine times. Its antigen remains unknown. TCR cDNA was made by 5'RACE template switching, adding a universal primer site and UMIs. Via MiXCR, TCRdb re-called the 5' RACE reads, giving one row per CDR3 protein. The sample carries 100,000 to 150,000 distinct CDR3 sequences, 8% to 10% recorded once. The study, taken as a whole, reports: Peak timing came faster in the weaker secondary response, day 5 versus 15. At under 97% for CD4 and just over 85% for CD8, most primary-vaccination clones showed up again after the booster.

The source was CD8+ T cells sorted from PBMCs, collected on the day of the yellow fever booster vaccination. The clonotype originates from a man younger than 30 who received the YFV17D yellow fever vaccine.

This CDR3 is CASSLTGTYNEQFF. Here the CDR3 DNA reads TGTGCCAGCAGCCTTACAGGAACCTACAATGAGCAGTTCTTC. The chain combines TRBV12-3 or TRBV12-4 with TRBJ2-1; maybe TRBD1 (5 bases). Between the trimmed V and J ends, which lost 6 bases and 2 bases, there was a span of 11 bases. CDR3 length: 14 amino acids.